The clone carrying this T cell receptor beta chain was counted a few times. The data originate from a study of cytotoxic CD8 clonotypes in ibrutinib-treated CLL. Germline V gene sequence: CDR1 SEHNR, CDR2 FQNEAQ (reference sequence). The CDR3 totals 17 residues. With 2 bases removed from V and 1 base from J, the gap between germline ends came to 17 bases. TCRdb's copy holds only in-frame clones and misses some; the assay was immunoSEQ multiplex PCR. The sample holds approximately 340,000 clones; 67% are singletons and the top ten take around 6.6%. The chain recombines TRBV7-9 with TRBJ1-1; perhaps TRBD1 as D (6 bases). This sequence originates from a human donor with chronic lymphocytic leukemia. Sequenced here: PBMCs, sampled after 36 months of ibrutinib treatment. The CDR3 region is CASSLLQGPDPNTEAFF. For the CDR3, the DNA is TGTGCCAGCAGCTTACTCCAGGGGCCAGACCCGAACACTGAAGCTTTCTTT.